These 32 T cell receptor beta chains came from one sample sequenced in a study of cytomegalovirus exposure and HLA in healthy donors (dated by TCRdb to the late 2010s). The library was obtained by the immunoSEQ multiplex PCR assay. For the multiplex PCR, a mixture combining 60 forward primers for TCR Vbeta segments and 13 reverse primers for TCR Jbeta segments was used. In its TCRdb copy, this immuneACCESS table keeps in-frame sequences only and misses some clones. Where compared with another copy, unresolved V genes explain less than half of these, and the others have no known cause. Present in this sample are around 100,000 clones, roughly 69% of which were seen just once. The top ten constitute roughly 2.5% of the sample. Sequenced input: PBMCs. These receptors originate from a man aged 45-65 years in good health and CMV-seropositive.

The genes are TRBV6-5 and TRBJ2-1, with 7 bases fitting TRBD1. V was pared by 6 bases and J by 4 bases, with 6 bases of the junction left unmatched. Looked up from germline, CDR1 is MNHEY and CDR2 is SVGAGI. The CDR3 totals 14 residues. The CDR3 sequence is CASSRGQVYNEQFF. CDR3 nucleotides: TGTGCCAGCAGCCGAGGACAGGTGTACAATGAGCAGTTCTTC.

This chain joins TRBV7-9 and TRBJ1-4, with 10 nucleotides matching TRBD1. With V trimmed by 3 bases and J by 8 bases, 12 bases remained unmatched. Germline V gives CDR1 SEHNR, CDR2 FQNEAQ (reference sequence). CDR3 size: 17 residues. The CDR3 is CASSFGTGDVWEEKLFF. CDR3 coding DNA: TGTGCCAGCAGCTTTGGGACAGGGGACGTTTGGGAGGAAAAACTGTTTTTT.

This chain links TRBV7-6 with TRBJ1-4; TRBD1 matches at 10 bases. Unmatched junction bases numbered 3, after V lost 5 bases and J lost 6 bases. Germline V gene lookup returns CDR1 SGHVS and CDR2 FNYEAQ. The CDR3 extends over 14 amino acids. CDR3 sequence reads: CASSPGTGDEKLFF. The CDR3 nucleotides are TGTGCCAGCAGCCCTGGGACAGGGGATGAAAAACTGTTTTTT.

This chain connects TRBV27 to TRBJ1-2, with D maybe TRBD1 (6 bases). With 3 bases removed from V and 4 bases from J, the gap between germline ends came to 9 bases. Germline V gene data show CDR1 as MNHEY and CDR2 as SMNVEV (reference sequence). The CDR3 has 13 amino acids. The CDR3 DNA is TGTGCCAGCAGTTTCGGACAGTCCTATGGCTACACCTTC. This codes for CASSFGQSYGYTF.

The CDR3 DNA follows: TGTGCCAGCACCCCCCGGGCTAGCGGTGCCTACGAGCAGTACTTC. It codes for CASTPRASGAYEQYF. The V gene is TRBV2, the J gene TRBJ2-7; 7 nucleotides line up with TRBD2. The CDR3 runs 15 residues. The V segment lost 7 bases and the J segment 2 bases; nucleotides outside the gene matches: 11. CDR1 and CDR2 from the germline V gene are SNHLY and FYNNEI.

The V gene is TRBV5-1, the J gene TRBJ1-1; the match to TRBD1 covers 7 bases. The CDR3 has 15 residues. In germline, CDR1 is SGHRS, CDR2 YFSETQ. The V segment lost 4 bases and the J segment 3 bases; nucleotides outside the gene matches: 9. The CDR3 nucleotides read TGCGCCAGCAGCCCCACAGGGGACCTCTACACTGAAGCTTTCTTT. Translating gives CASSPTGDLYTEAFF.

The V call is TRBV10-1, the J call TRBJ2-1; D gene uncertain. Germline CDR1 and CDR2: WNHNN and SYGVQD (reference sequence). The CDR3 is 13 amino acids. Trimming removed 2 bases from V and 4 bases from J, with 6 bases in between. The CDR3: CASSEGPYNEQFF. For the CDR3, the DNA is TGCGCCAGCAGTGAGGGCCCTTACAATGAGCAGTTCTTC.

This clone was counted only a few times. This chain uses TRBV4-1 with TRBJ2-3, with 7 bases that match TRBD2. This CDR3 is 15 amino acids long. The ends lost 6 bases at V and 7 bases at J; junction bases unmatched: 13. Germline V gene sequence: CDR1 MGHRA, CDR2 YSYEKL. CDR3 nucleotides: TGCGCCAGCAGAGAGCGGGACTTACTAGGGTATACGCAGTATTTT. Its protein is CASRERDLLGYTQYF.

The chain combines TRBV6-5 with TRBJ2-1; 10 nucleotides agree with TRBD2. The CDR3 loop spans 16 amino acids. CDR1 is MNHEY and CDR2 is SVGAGI in the germline V gene. Trimming at V came to 0 bases and at J to 4 bases, leaving 3 bases not matched to a gene. The CDR3 DNA follows: TGTGCCAGCAGTTACTCCGGGACTAGCGTATACAATGAGCAGTTCTTC. Amino acid sequence: CASSYSGTSVYNEQFF.

The V call is TRBV11-2, the J call TRBJ2-7; D is unresolved. CDR1 SGHAT and CDR2 FQNNGV come from the germline V gene. The ends were cut back, 1 base at V and 8 bases at J, with 9 bases in the middle. The CDR3 has 12 residues. CDR3 coding DNA: TGTGCCAGCAGCTTAGTAGAGTCGCAGCAGTACTTC. This sequence encodes CASSLVESQQYF. The full variable domain, completed using reference TRBV11-2 and TRBJ2-7, is EAGVAQSPRYKIIEKRQSVAFWCNPISGHATLYWYQQILGQGPKLLIQFQNNGVVDDSQLPKDRFSAERLKGVDSTLKIQPAKLEDSAVYLCASSLVESQQYFGPGTRLTVT.

The chain uses TRBV2 and TRBJ2-4; maybe TRBD1 (6 bases). Germline V gene lookup returns CDR1 SNHLY and CDR2 FYNNEI. The CDR3 extends over 15 amino acids. V shed 0 bases and J shed 7 bases, with 13 bases lying between them. The CDR3 DNA reads as TGTGCCAGCAGTGAAGCGAGGGGGTCCGGGAACATTCAGTACTTC. Its protein product is CASSEARGSGNIQYF. Using reference TRBV2 and TRBJ2-4 for the parts outside the CDR3, the full variable domain is EPEVTQTPSHQVTQMGQEVILRCVPISNHLYFYWYRQILGQKVEFLVSFYNNEISEKSEIFDDQFSVERPDGSNFTLKIRSTKLEDSAMYFCASSEARGSGNIQYFGAGTRLSVL.

The chain links TRBV10-3 to TRBJ1-1; 8 bases line up with TRBD1. The CDR3 is 14 residues long. The V segment lost 4 bases and the J segment 3 bases; nucleotides outside the gene matches: 4. Germline loops: CDR1 ENHRY, CDR2 SYGVKD. CDR3 nucleotides: TGTGCCATCAGTGTTAACAGGGGGGACACTGAAGCTTTCTTT. It is translated as CAISVNRGDTEAFF.

The CDR3 nucleotides are TGTGCCAGCAGTTTACTACGACAGACCTACAATGAGCAGTTCTTC. Translated: CASSLLRQTYNEQFF. The chain joins TRBV27 to TRBJ2-1, with D tentatively TRBD1 (5 bases). Germline CDR1 is MNHEY and CDR2 is SMNVEV (reference sequence). The V end lost 2 bases, the J end lost 2 bases, and 10 bases lay between the germline ends. CDR3 length: 15 residues.

The chain carries TRBV6-1 and TRBJ1-6, with D unresolved. The CDR3 covers 14 residues. The ends were cut back, 1 base at V and 9 bases at J, with 10 bases in the middle. Germline loops: CDR1 MNHNS, CDR2 SASEGT. The CDR3 DNA follows: TGTGCCAGCAGTGAAGGATGGGGAGGTTCACCCCTCCACTTT. Residues: CASSEGWGGSPLHF.

This clone appeared a few times. The chain recombines TRBV5-6 with TRBJ1-1; tentatively, D is TRBD1 (6 bases). Germline loops: CDR1 SGHDT, CDR2 YYEEEE. CDR3 length equals 14 residues. The V and J ends lost 4 bases and 4 bases respectively, with 14 bases between them. The CDR3 DNA reads as TGTGCCAGCAGCGAAACAGGGAGACGCACTGAAGCTTTCTTT. Its translation is CASSETGRRTEAFF.

The chain uses TRBV5-1 and TRBJ2-3, with D possibly matching TRBD2 (6 bases). CDR1 is SGHRS and CDR2 is YFSETQ in the germline V gene. The CDR3 totals 13 residues. Trimming pared 6 bases from V and 4 bases from J, leaving 12 bases between. DNA for the CDR3: TGCGCCAGCAACGGCGGGATGGCAGATACGCAGTATTTT. Translation: CASNGGMADTQYF.

This sequence joins TRBV5-4 and TRBJ2-7; 7 positions match TRBD1. The V segment lost 0 bases and the J segment 4 bases; nucleotides outside the gene matches: 7. The CDR3 loop spans 15 amino acids. Germline V gene data show CDR1 as SGHNT and CDR2 as YYREEE (reference sequence). The CDR3 nucleotides are TGTGCCAGCAGCTTGGCCTCGGGACAGTCTTACGAGCAGTACTTC. It specifies CASSLASGQSYEQYF.

Concerning this clone itself: One end of the junction is discordant with germline, which a read error may explain. The same CDR3 is also encoded by other DNA sequences in this sample. The chain recombines TRBV19 with TRBJ2-5; a weak D match, TRBD2 (6 bases). The CDR3 has 13 amino acids. Germline V lookup: CDR1 LNHDA, CDR2 SQIVND (reference sequence). Written as DNA, the CDR3 is TGTGCCAGTACAGAGGAGCCGGGGGAGACCCAATACTTC. Translation: CASTEEPGETQYF.

This clone came up a few times. This chain uses TRBV10-3 with TRBJ2-2; 7 bases match TRBD2. V gave up 11 bases and J gave up 1 base; unmatched junction bases: 13. The length of the CDR3 is 16 residues. CDR1 and CDR2 from the germline V gene are ENHRY and SYGVKD. The CDR3 DNA sequence: TGTGCCGTCCACCGGGGCGCTAGCGGGAACACCGGGGAGCTGTTTTTT. It encodes CAVHRGASGNTGELFF.

V gene TRBV2 combines with J gene TRBJ2-3; maybe TRBD2 (6 bases). The CDR3 is made up of 15 amino acids. Germline loops: CDR1 SNHLY, CDR2 FYNNEI. V was clipped by 6 bases and J by 0 bases, with 13 bases between them. The CDR3 loop is CASRTGLSSTDTQYF. The CDR3 DNA sequence: TGTGCCAGCAGAACGGGACTCTCTAGCACAGATACGCAGTATTTT.

This clone showed up just a few times. CDR3 amino acids: CASRGLREGTEAFF. The CDR3 DNA is TGTGCCAGCAGGGGCCTCAGGGAGGGAACTGAAGCTTTCTTT. This rearrangement joins TRBV2 to TRBJ1-1, with D perhaps matching TRBD1 (5 bases). CDR3 length: 14 residues. The V gene's germline CDR1 is SNHLY and CDR2 FYNNEI. V dropped 6 bases and J dropped 5 bases, with 16 bases sitting between them.

The V call is TRBV2, the J call TRBJ2-1; D call uncertain. The germline V gene has CDR1 SNHLY and CDR2 FYNNEI. V lost 1 base to trimming and J lost 15 bases, with 16 bases between them. This CDR3 contains 13 residues. The CDR3 sequence is CASSEDPRRGLFF. Here the CDR3 DNA reads TGTGCCAGCAGTGAAGATCCTAGACGTGGTTTGTTCTTC. Together with reference TRBV2 and TRBJ2-1, the CDR3 gives the full variable domain: EPEVTQTPSHQVTQMGQEVILRCVPISNHLYFYWYRQILGQKVEFLVSFYNNEISEKSEIFDDQFSVERPDGSNFTLKIRSTKLEDSAMYFCASSEDPRRGLFFGPGTRLTVL.

This clone was counted only a few times. Other DNA variants within this sample encode the same CDR3. The chain carries TRBV19 and TRBJ2-5; D may be TRBD2 (5 bases). The CDR3 has 13 amino acids. Per germline, CDR1 LNHDA and CDR2 SQIVND (reference sequence). V lost 7 bases to trimming and J lost 5 bases, with 14 bases between them. As DNA, the CDR3 is TGTGCCAGTACAGAGGAGCCGGGGGAGACCCAGTACTTC. Translating gives CASTEEPGETQYF.

The sample holds one count of this clone. A read error may produce the germline difference seen at one junction end. The V call is TRBV28, the J call TRBJ1-2; D is undetermined. Germline CDR1 and CDR2: MDHEN and SYDVKM. This CDR3 comprises 12 residues. The CDR3 sequence is CASSLSNHGYTF. The CDR3 coding sequence is TGTGCCAGCAGTTTGTCTAACCATGGCTACACCTTC.

The chain carries TRBV4-1 and TRBJ2-1, with 12 positions matching TRBD2. V gave up 1 base and J gave up 13 bases; unmatched junction bases: 8. Germline V gene data show CDR1 as MGHRA and CDR2 as YSYEKL. The CDR3 runs 15 residues. The CDR3 loop reads CASSQVLAGGETQFF. CDR3 bases: TGCGCCAGCAGCCAAGTGCTAGCGGGAGGGGAGACACAGTTCTTC.

J is TRBJ2-3 and V is TRBV2; the match to TRBD1 covers 9 bases. V lost 6 bases and J lost 6; bases outside the gene matches: 4. Germline V gene data show CDR1 as SNHLY and CDR2 as FYNNEI. This CDR3 has 13 residues. DNA of the CDR3: TGTGCCAGCAGGGACAGGGGATTCGATACGCAGTATTTT. Translating gives CASRDRGFDTQYF.

The chain carries TRBV28 and TRBJ2-3; D possibly corresponds to TRBD1 (5 bases). V was cut by 7 bases and J by 6 bases, with 20 bases left in between. The CDR3 runs 15 residues. Germline V CDR1 and CDR2: MDHEN, SYDVKM. This CDR3 reads CASIDSSGRADTQYF. DNA for the CDR3: TGTGCCAGCATCGACAGTTCAGGCAGGGCGGATACGCAGTATTTT.

V usage is TRBV2 and J usage is TRBJ1-1, with a tentative D call TRBD1 (5 bases). V dropped 6 bases and J dropped 3 bases, with 14 bases sitting between them. This CDR3 is built from 14 residues. Germline V gives CDR1 SNHLY, CDR2 FYNNEI. The DNA for the CDR3 is TGTGCCAGCAGGTTTGCAGGGTCGGACACTGAAGCTTTCTTT. As protein: CASRFAGSDTEAFF.

This clone was observed once. This sequence joins TRBV5-5 and TRBJ2-7; TRBD2 matches at 13 bases. J lost 6 bases, V lost 4 bases, and 10 bases had no gene match. The CDR3 contains 16 residues. Germline values: CDR1 SGHKS, CDR2 YYEKEE (reference sequence). The CDR3 region is CASSLDGLAGEREQYF. DNA for the CDR3: TGTGCCAGCAGCCTAGACGGACTAGCGGGAGAGCGCGAGCAGTACTTC.

The chain carries TRBV6-1 and TRBJ2-7, with 8 bases matching TRBD1. J gave up 3 bases and V 4 bases, and 2 bases lay outside the gene matches. The CDR3 loop spans 13 amino acids. Germline CDR1 and CDR2: MNHNS and SASEGT. The chain's CDR3 is CASSVGQDYEQYF. CDR3 coding DNA: TGTGCCAGCAGTGTGGGACAGGACTACGAGCAGTACTTC.

A note on this clone: The identical CDR3 is also encoded by other nucleotide sequences in the sample. The genes are TRBV6-5 and TRBJ1-1; D is ambiguous. This CDR3 spans 12 amino acids. CDR1 and CDR2 from the germline V gene are MNHEY and SVGAGI. Trimming pared 6 bases from V and 0 bases from J, leaving 5 bases between. As DNA, the CDR3 is TGTGCCAGCAGGAGGCTGAACACTGAAGCTTTCTTT. Translating gives CASRRLNTEAFF.

The rearrangement joins TRBV27 to TRBJ2-1; no clear D gene. This CDR3 is built from 13 residues. Per germline, CDR1 MNHEY and CDR2 SMNVEV (reference sequence). V was pared by 5 bases and J by 5 bases, with 10 bases between. This CDR3 reads CASSPRGHNEQFF. In nucleotides, the CDR3 is TGTGCCAGCAGTCCCCGAGGTCACAATGAGCAGTTCTTC.